The clone carrying this TCR beta chain was counted once. RNA was extracted from whole blood without cell sorting, alongside germline DNA. The investigators made TCR beta cDNA from about 510 ng total RNA, using a constant-region primer. Three nested multiplex PCR rounds, a slightly modified ARM-PCR method, built the TCR beta libraries. Two initial PCR rounds of about 9 cycles each paired TRBV1-TRBV30 forward primers with a C-beta reverse primer. TCRdb re-analysed the multiplex PCR reads in MiXCR, keeping a single row per CDR3 protein. Among almost 200,000 distinct CDR3 sequences listed, approximately 64% were seen once. The sample comes from a study of tumor-infiltrating lymphocytes in primary liver carcinoma. On the study more broadly: The tumors, T1-T3 N0M0 lesions, were roughly 4.2 to 11 cm across.

V lost 4 bases and J 3 bases, leaving 22 bases between the germline ends. Germline CDR1 is MNHEY and CDR2 is SVGAGI. The CDR3 covers 17 residues. Specimen: peripheral blood. The V and J genes are TRBV6-5 and TRBJ2-7, with D possibly matching TRBD1 (9 bases). This TCR came from a woman aged 55-69 years with primary liver carcinoma and hepatitis B virus infection. The CDR3 loop reads CASSSTPGGTGCYEQYF. The CDR3, as DNA: TGTGCCAGCAGTTCCACCCCGGGGGGGACAGGGTGCTACGAGCAGTACTTC.